This T cell receptor beta chain originates from a study of radiotherapy plus CTLA-4 blockade in lung cancer. Background on the study: Patients showed objective responses in around a sixth of cases and disease control in roughly 34%.

Using immunoSEQ multiplex PCR, the repertoire was profiled, and TCRdb retains in-frame clones only, with some absent. The data show tens of thousands of clones, with 70% seen just once and 3.5% to 4.5% held by the top ten. This CDR3 is built from 16 residues. Germline CDR1 reads MNHNS; CDR2 reads SASEGT. J lost 6 bases, V lost 4 bases, and 9 bases had no gene match. This clone was counted only a few times. Its antigen remains unidentified. Study-wide results and limits: After treatment with radiotherapy plus ipilimumab, TCR clones that came from the tumor expanded in blood.

The source was peripheral blood, collected from a patient treated with radiotherapy plus ipilimumab. This clonotype was obtained from a human donor with non-small cell lung cancer who had stable disease on radiotherapy plus ipilimumab. The chain is built from TRBV6-1 and TRBJ2-3; TRBD2 agrees at 11 bases. The CDR3 is CASSGTSGYSGDTQYF. The CDR3 bases are TGTGCCAGCAGTGGGACTAGCGGGTATTCCGGGGATACGCAGTATTTT.